The 22 T cell receptor beta chains listed next were all sequenced from one sample in a study of Graves' ophthalmopathy and Graves' hyperthyroidism. Using RNA transcripts, the TCR beta CDR3 regions were amplified. Second-round multiplex PCR came after a first-round RT-PCR that employed HTBI primers. TCRdb redid the calling of the multiplex PCR reads with MiXCR, one entry per CDR3 protein. The sample contains under 350,000 distinct CDR3 sequences, about a sixth of which appear only once. Sequenced sample: peripheral blood. Source of these receptors: an adult man with Graves' ophthalmopathy.

As concerns this clonotype: An end of the junction does not agree with germline; a read error may underlie this. The rearrangement uses TRBV6-1 and TRBJ2-2; no clear D gene. In germline, CDR1 is MNHNS, CDR2 SASEGT. This CDR3 spans 13 amino acids. CDR3 DNA: TGCGCCAGCACTGGCAGGATGGGCGGGGAGCTGTTTTTT. Translated, it gives CASTGRMGGELFF.

This clonotype was recorded many times. This chain joins TRBV2 and TRBJ2-7, with TRBD1 matching 7 bases. This CDR3 comprises 14 residues. In germline, CDR1 is SNHLY, CDR2 FYNNEI. Trimming took 5 bases from V and 5 from J; bases not matched to a gene: 9. The CDR3 bases are TGTGCCAGCAGTTGGGACAGATCGGGGAACGAGCAGTACTTC. Encoded protein: CASSWDRSGNEQYF.

The sample holds many counts of this clonotype. V usage is TRBV20-1 and J usage is TRBJ2-2, with 8 bases that match TRBD2. The germline gives CDR1 DFQATT, CDR2 SNEGSKA (reference sequence). The CDR3 runs to 16 residues. The V gene end was trimmed by 0 bases and the J gene end by 5 bases; junction bases not matched to a gene: 8. In DNA form, the CDR3 reads TGCAGTGCTAGAGATTTTACTAGCGGAGTTACCGGGGAGCTGTTTTTT. Its protein is CSARDFTSGVTGELFF.

This clonotype was recorded at least ten times. The V and J genes are TRBV6-2 or TRBV6-3 and TRBJ2-7; D ambiguous. The germline CDR1 and CDR2 sequences are MNHEY and SVGEGT. Trimming pared 6 bases from V and 2 bases from J, leaving 8 bases between. The CDR3 has 12 amino acids. The CDR3 DNA reads as TGTGCCAGCAGCGCAAGGACCTACGAGCAGTACTTC. It encodes CASSARTYEQYF.

The chain couples TRBV12-3 or TRBV12-4 to TRBJ2-7; weak D call: TRBD1 (5 bases). CDR3 size: 13 residues. V lost 6 bases, J lost 2 bases, and 11 bases lay in between. In nucleotides, the CDR3 is TGTGCCAGCAGCGAGGACAAGACCTACGAGCAGTACTTC. Translating it yields CASSEDKTYEQYF.

V usage is TRBV9 and J usage is TRBJ2-5; TRBD2 matches 7 bases. With 5 bases clipped from V and 5 bases from J, the junction kept 12 bases outside the gene matches. Germline lookup yields CDR1 SGDLS and CDR2 YYNGEE. This CDR3 has 15 amino acids. CDR3 coding DNA: TGTGCCAGCAGAAGGACCGTCCTAGCGGTGGAGACCCAGTACTTC. Amino acids: CASRRTVLAVETQYF.

The gene calls are TRBV9 and TRBJ2-1; 10 nucleotides agree with TRBD1. Unmatched junction bases numbered 5, after V lost 0 bases and J lost 8 bases. The length of the CDR3 is 15 residues. Germline V CDR1 and CDR2: SGDLS, YYNGEE. The CDR3 is CASSVGPGTGDEQFF. DNA for the CDR3: TGTGCCAGCAGCGTAGGTCCCGGGACAGGGGATGAGCAGTTCTTC.

A note on this clonotype: A single base separates this from a much larger clone, so it may be a read error. The chain uses TRBV11-2 and TRBJ2-7, with D uncertain. Trimming took off 5 bases at V and 5 bases at J, with 7 bases between the two ends. The CDR3 covers 11 residues. Germline V CDR1 and CDR2: SGHAT, FQNNGV. DNA of the CDR3: TGTGCCAGCAGCCGCTTCCACGAGCAGTACTTC. Translated, it gives CASSRFHEQYF.

This clonotype was observed at least ten times. The J gene is TRBJ1-1, the V gene TRBV30, with D possibly TRBD1 on 5 matching bases. CDR3 length: 13 amino acids. The V and J ends lost 1 base and 5 bases respectively, with 11 bases between them. Germline loops: CDR1 GTSNPN, CDR2 SVGIG (reference sequence). CDR3 sequence reads: CAWSAGRGTEAFF. The DNA for the CDR3 is TGTGCCTGGAGTGCAGGGAGAGGAACTGAAGCTTTCTTT.

This clonotype was counted at least ten times. As DNA, the CDR3 is TGTGCCAGCAGCCATCTTACTAGCGGGAGATCCTACGAGCAGTACTTC. Translation: CASSHLTSGRSYEQYF. The chain has TRBV7-2 and TRBJ2-7; 11 bases match TRBD2. The CDR3 contains 16 residues. CDR1 and CDR2 from the germline V gene are SGHTA and FQGNSA. J lost 1 base, V lost 5 bases, and 7 bases had no gene match.

There are many counts of this clonotype. The chain carries TRBV9 and TRBJ2-2, with TRBD2 as a possible D gene (6 bases). CDR1 is SGDLS, CDR2 YYNGEE, per germline. With 5 bases removed from V and 6 bases from J, the gap between germline ends came to 14 bases. This CDR3 contains 14 residues. CDR3 in amino acids: CASRWRESAGELFF. The CDR3 region has the DNA TGTGCCAGCAGGTGGCGGGAATCAGCCGGGGAGCTGTTTTTT.

Ten or more counts support this clonotype. The CDR3 here is CAISGQGLETQYF. CDR3 sequence (DNA): TGTGCCATCAGTGGACAGGGACTAGAGACCCAGTACTTC. The rearrangement uses TRBV10-3 and TRBJ2-5; TRBD1 is a possible D gene (7 bases). CDR1 is ENHRY, CDR2 SYGVKD, per germline. Deletions cut 4 bases from V and 4 bases from J, with 10 bases between. The CDR3 consists of 13 residues.

This clonotype was observed at least ten times. The genes are TRBV27 and TRBJ2-7; TRBD2 aligns across 8 bases. The V segment lost 4 bases and the J segment 3 bases; nucleotides outside the gene matches: 11. CDR1 and CDR2 (germline): MNHEY, SMNVEV (reference sequence). This CDR3 is built from 16 residues. CDR3: CASSWGGGTRVYEQYF. Here the CDR3 DNA reads TGTGCCAGCAGTTGGGGAGGGGGGACTAGAGTCTACGAGCAGTACTTC.

The V and J genes are TRBV6-1 and TRBJ1-6; TRBD1 aligns across 10 bases. Germline V gives CDR1 MNHNS, CDR2 SASEGT. V lost 6 bases to trimming and J lost 10 bases; unmatched junction nucleotides: 6. The CDR3 contains 14 residues. CDR3 sequence: CASRRDRGYSPLHF. CDR3 in DNA: TGTGCCAGCAGAAGGGACAGGGGCTACTCACCCCTCCACTTT.

The rearrangement joins TRBV7-8 to TRBJ2-5; TRBD2 matches 8 bases. The CDR3 is 14 amino acids. V shed 6 bases, J shed 6 bases, and the junction held 9 bases outside the gene matches. CDR1 is SGHVS and CDR2 is FQNEAQ in the germline V gene. The CDR3 spells CASSSASGLKTQYF. As DNA, the CDR3 is TGTGCCAGCAGTTCGGCTAGCGGGTTAAAGACCCAGTACTTC.

This clonotype was picked up many times. V usage is TRBV11-2 and J usage is TRBJ2-7, with 11 bases fitting TRBD1. This CDR3 contains 15 residues. Trimming removed 5 bases from V and 3 bases from J; junction bases left unmatched: 6. In germline, CDR1 is SGHAT, CDR2 FQNNGV. CDR3 DNA sequence: TGTGCCAGCAGCCCAGGGGACAGGGGGAGCTACGAGCAGTACTTC. This codes for CASSPGDRGSYEQYF.

The table lists this clonotype with many counts. This chain joins TRBV7-6 and TRBJ1-5, with a possible D match to TRBD1 (5 bases). Germline V CDR1 and CDR2: SGHVS, FNYEAQ. Trimming took off 0 bases at V and 7 bases at J, with 7 bases between the two ends. The CDR3 has 13 residues. CDR3 DNA sequence: TGTGCCAGCAGCTTAGCAACAGGCCAGCCCCAGCATTTT. Residues: CASSLATGQPQHF.

This clonotype occurred many times. This chain uses TRBV3-1 with TRBJ1-1; D remains ambiguous. The germline V gene encodes CDR1 LGHDT and CDR2 YNNKEL (reference sequence). The CDR3 is 14 amino acids. V gave up 4 bases and J gave up 4 bases, with 13 bases separating them. The CDR3 region is CASSPAGRSTEAFF. The CDR3 coding sequence is TGTGCCAGCAGCCCGGCCGGTCGGTCCACTGAAGCTTTCTTT.

The chain combines TRBV2 with TRBJ2-5, with D perhaps matching TRBD2 (5 bases). Germline CDR1 and CDR2: SNHLY and FYNNEI. With 0 bases removed from V and 0 bases from J, the gap between germline ends came to 11 bases. This CDR3 region has 16 residues. The DNA for the CDR3 is TGTGCCAGCAGTGAAGCGCCGGGGTTGTACCAAGAGACCCAGTACTTC. This sequence encodes CASSEAPGLYQETQYF.

This clonotype was observed many times. The chain recombines TRBV29-1 with TRBJ1-2, with a possible D match to TRBD1 (5 bases). The ends were cut back, 1 base at V and 12 bases at J, with 9 bases in the middle. Germline V lookup: CDR1 SQVTM, CDR2 ANQGSEA. CDR3 length: 10 amino acids. The CDR3 sequence is CSVEGPGHTF. The CDR3 DNA is TGCAGCGTTGAAGGTCCGGGACACACCTTC.

This clonotype was detected ten times or more. This sequence joins TRBV27 and TRBJ2-7; D gene unclear. The CDR3 sequence is 15 residues long. V lost 5 bases and J lost 2, with 16 bases in between. Germline V gene lookup returns CDR1 MNHEY and CDR2 SMNVEV (reference sequence). CDR3 region: CASSPVLVVAYEQYF. CDR3 DNA: TGTGCCAGCAGTCCTGTATTGGTGGTAGCCTACGAGCAGTACTTC.

The chain joins TRBV6-5 to TRBJ1-2; 9 bases fit TRBD1. With V trimmed by 0 bases and J by 7 bases, 6 bases remained unmatched. Germline assignment: CDR1 MNHEY and CDR2 SVGAGI. The CDR3 covers 15 residues. As DNA, the CDR3 is TGTGCCAGCAGTTACTCGGGACAGGGAAAGTTTGGCTACACCTTC. Translation: CASSYSGQGKFGYTF.